These 21 T cell receptor beta chains were sequenced from one sample in a study of CXCR3-negative and CXCR3-positive naive CD8 T cells. Whole-study results and caveats: Comparison of naive cells showed more hydrophobic TRB CDR3s in CXCR3-positive than in CXCR3-negative naive cells.

For these TCRs, the target antigens are not known. The study made its TRB cDNA libraries by 5' RACE, adding UMI labels. TCRdb re-called the 5' RACE reads; one entry per CDR3 protein, DNA not given. Its table lists about 89,000 distinct CDR3 sequences. Sequences were obtained from naive CXCR3+ CD8+ T cells from blood. As for subset: CD45RO-CCR7+CD27+CD95- naive CD8+ T cells expressing CXCR3 (TNR3+). These receptors all come from a human donor in good health. Some clones in this sample may be carry-over from other donors' samples.

The rearrangement uses TRBV12-3 or TRBV12-4 and TRBJ2-7; TCRdb names TRBD2, which stays unverified in the absence of DNA. The CDR3 loop spans 15 amino acids. This chain's CDR3 is CASSFLGTEVYEQYF.

The gene calls are TRBV20-1 and TRBJ2-7; checking the TCRdb D call of TRBD1 is not possible without DNA. CDR3 length: 14 residues. Germline V gene lookup returns CDR1 DFQATT and CDR2 SNEGSKA (reference sequence). The CDR3: CSASPPGVDHEQYF.

This chain links TRBV20-1 with TRBJ1-2. The CDR3 contains 13 residues. Per germline, CDR1 DFQATT and CDR2 SNEGSKA (reference sequence). CDR3 residues: CSARVKVNYGYTF.

The chain recombines TRBV21-1 with TRBJ2-7; the TCRdb D gene call, TRBD1, has no DNA to confirm it. TRBV21-1 constitutes a pseudogene. The CDR3 contains 14 residues. The CDR3 sequence: CASSKTGNPYEQYF.

The rearrangement joins TRBV7-9 to TRBJ2-5; TCRdb's D gene call, TRBD1, goes unchecked for lack of DNA. CDR1 and CDR2 from the germline V gene are SEHNR and FQNEAQ (reference sequence). The CDR3 extends over 14 amino acids. CDR3 sequence: CASSEQDSPETQYF.

The rearrangement links TRBV6-5 to TRBJ2-2; the D call from TCRdb, TRBD1, cannot be confirmed without DNA. This CDR3 contains 14 residues. CDR1 and CDR2 from the germline V gene are MNHEY and SVGAGI. The CDR3 loop is CASHVTGNTGELFF.

The genes are TRBV19 and TRBJ1-1; TCRdb returns TRBD1, unconfirmable since there is no DNA. CDR3 length: 15 residues. Germline CDR1 and CDR2: LNHDA and SQIVND (reference sequence). CDR3: CASSIAGLANTEAFF.

The CDR3 sequence: CASRDRGLDNEQFF. The V call is TRBV12-3 or TRBV12-4, the J call TRBJ2-1; TCRdb returns TRBD1, unconfirmable since there is no DNA. This CDR3 has 14 residues.

The V call is TRBV29-1, the J call TRBJ2-5; with no DNA, the TCRdb D assignment of TRBD2 cannot be verified. CDR1 and CDR2 (germline): SQVTM, ANQGSEA. The CDR3 consists of 16 residues. The chain's CDR3 is CSVETPEGLPQETQYF. Based on the CDR3 plus reference TRBV29-1 and TRBJ2-5, the full variable domain is SAVISQKPSRDICQRGTSLTIQCQVDSQVTMMFWYRQQPGQSLTLIATANQGSEATYESGFVIDKFPISRPNLTFSTLTVSNMSPEDSSIYLCSVETPEGLPQETQYFGPGTRLLVL.

The J gene is TRBJ2-1, the V gene TRBV28. The length of the CDR3 is 14 residues. Germline V gene data show CDR1 as MDHEN and CDR2 as SYDVKM. The CDR3 sequence is CASSPRGTYNEQFF.

The genes are TRBV5-1 and TRBJ1-1; the TRBD1 assignment by TCRdb is unverifiable without DNA. Per the germline V gene, CDR1 is SGHRS and CDR2 is YFSETQ. The CDR3 extends over 13 amino acids. The CDR3: CASSLEGVTEAFF.

The chain uses TRBV27 and TRBJ1-2; there is no DNA to check the TCRdb D call of TRBD1. Germline V lookup: CDR1 MNHEY, CDR2 SMNVEV (reference sequence). This CDR3 comprises 15 residues. The CDR3 is CASSLSGSGGAGYTF.

The chain joins TRBV6-2 or TRBV6-3 to TRBJ1-2; TCRdb designates TRBD1, a call that cannot be tested without DNA. This CDR3 region has 16 residues. Germline loops: CDR1 MNHEY, CDR2 SVGEGT. The CDR3 here is CASSRGQPSGDYGYTF.

This chain uses TRBV7-3 with TRBJ2-5; the TCRdb call, TRBD1, lacks DNA for checking. Germline CDR1 SGHTA, CDR2 FQGTGA. CDR3 length: 16 residues. This CDR3 reads CASSHTGQGIVETQYF. Supplemented by reference TRBV7-3 and TRBJ2-5, the full variable domain reads GAGVSQTPSNKVTEKGKYVELRCDPISGHTALYWYRQSLGQGPEFLIYFQGTGAADDSGLPNDRFFAVRPEGSVSTLKIQRTERGDSAVYLCASSHTGQGIVETQYFGPGTRLLVL.

The rearrangement uses TRBV20-1 and TRBJ2-7; TCRdb selects TRBD2, and the lack of DNA leaves this call unchecked. The CDR3 covers 18 residues. In germline, CDR1 is DFQATT, CDR2 SNEGSKA (reference sequence). This CDR3 is CSAREEGTSGRGFHEQYF.

The rearrangement joins TRBV12-3 or TRBV12-4 to TRBJ2-1; with no DNA, the TCRdb D assignment of TRBD2 cannot be verified. CDR3 length equals 17 residues. CDR3: CASSSLNGEVSYNEQFF.

The V call is TRBV28, the J call TRBJ1-1; TCRdb outputs TRBD1, but without DNA this stays unchecked. Germline CDR1 is MDHEN and CDR2 is SYDVKM. The CDR3 sequence is 13 residues long. The CDR3 loop reads CASRLGQGTEAFF.

The chain joins TRBV20-1 to TRBJ1-1; TCRdb's D gene call, TRBD1, goes unchecked for lack of DNA. CDR1 DFQATT and CDR2 SNEGSKA come from the germline V gene (reference sequence). The CDR3 spans 13 residues. CDR3 residues: CSAGQGSATEAFF.

The chain uses TRBV25-1 and TRBJ1-6; TCRdb designates TRBD1, a call that cannot be tested without DNA. The CDR3 is 16 amino acids. Germline V lookup: CDR1 MGHDK, CDR2 SYGVNS. CDR3 loop: CASSEYFGGEGSPLHF.

The rearrangement joins TRBV13 to TRBJ2-1; the TCRdb call, TRBD2, lacks DNA for checking. There are 13 residues in the CDR3. Germline values: CDR1 PRHDT, CDR2 FYEKMQ (reference sequence). This CDR3 reads CASSTADSNEQFF.

The chain combines TRBV27 with TRBJ2-7; the TCRdb D gene call, TRBD2, has no DNA to confirm it. From germline, CDR1 is MNHEY and CDR2 SMNVEV (reference sequence). The CDR3 has 14 residues. CDR3 in amino acids: CASSFQEDGYEQYF.